This TCR beta chain was sequenced during a study of blood T cells in healthy people across ages. The study drew donors from healthy Caucasian individuals in Russia aged about 6 to 95. A J-beta primer mix and a sample-barcoded 5' primer were used in a second PCR of roughly 6 to 12 cycles. Every molecule of cDNA carried a tag from a template-switch adaptor with 12 random nucleotides. From the 5' RACE reads, TCRdb called clonotypes with MiXCR, one entry per CDR3 protein. Seen here are about 810,000 distinct CDR3 sequences, approximately 35% observed once, and the top ten hold 10% to 15%. On this clonotype itself: Its antigen is currently unknown.

Whole-study results and caveats: Strong correlation linked observed beta diversity and percent naive T cells.

Germline values: CDR1 SGHRS, CDR2 YFSETQ. V shed 9 bases, J shed 13 bases, and the junction held 12 bases outside the gene matches. CDR3 size: 12 residues. This chain uses TRBV5-1 with TRBJ2-4; TRBD1 matches 8 bases. The material sequenced was blood. This clonotype originated in a man aged 18 to 29 in good health. As DNA, the CDR3 is TGCGCCACAGGACAGGGTGGCAATGAGCAGTACTTC. As protein: CATGQGGNEQYF.